Listed below are T cell receptor beta chains from one sample, sequenced in a study of blood T cell repertoires in COVID-19. Measured with immunoSEQ multiplex PCR; TCRdb has only the in-frame clones, and not every one. The table includes about 430,000 clones, roughly 90% detected once. Sequencing used peripheral blood. These receptors came from a man between 18 and 29 years old with COVID-19, enrolled during active disease. Each CDR3 is given with its conserved first and last residue. The order of the fields is V gene, D gene, J gene, clone size, CDR3 DNA, CDR3 protein. D genes are given only for firm matches. Expanded clones are given a class, and other clones once, few, many or no size at all.

>TRBV2|TRBD2|TRBJ2-2|few
TGTGCCACGAGAGGAATAGCGGGGGTAGACGGGGAGCTGTTTTTT
CATRGIAGVDGELFF
>TRBV5-1|.|TRBJ2-2|.
TGCGCCAGCAGCTTGTTTGGGACTCCGAACACCGGGGAGCTGTTTTTT
CASSLFGTPNTGELFF
>TRBV6-5|.|TRBJ2-1|.
TGTGCCAGCAGTTCCGATCGGAATGAGCAGTTCTTC
CASSSDRNEQFF
>TRBV3-1/TRBV3-2|.|TRBJ1-1|.
TGTGCCAGCAGCCAAGAGAGGTCAGCTTTAGCTTTCTTT
CASSQERSALAFF
>TRBV7-9|.|TRBJ1-5|.
TGTGCCAGCAGCTTCGGGGGGCCTGGTAATCAGCCCCAGCATTTT
CASSFGGPGNQPQHF
>TRBV6-5|.|TRBJ2-7|.
TGTGCCAGCAGTTACGAGCCGGCCTACGAGCAGTACTTC
CASSYEPAYEQYF
>TRBV19|.|TRBJ2-1|.
TGTGCCAGTAGTATAGCGGGACTGCAGTTCTTC
CASSIAGLQFF
>TRBV10-3|TRBD1|TRBJ1-1|few
TGTGCCAGCCGGACAGGGGACACTGAAGCTTTCTTT
CASRTGDTEAFF
>TRBV19|TRBD2|TRBJ2-7|once
TGTGCCAGTAGTGAGGGAGGGACCTACGAGCAGTACTTC
CASSEGGTYEQYF
>TRBV5-4|TRBD2|TRBJ2-2|once
TGTGCCAGCAGCTTGTGGCTAGCGGGGGGGTGCGGGGAGCTGTTTTTT
CASSLWLAGGCGELFF
>TRBV14|TRBD1|TRBJ2-7|.
TGTGCCAGCAGCTTCCGGACAGGGGACAACTACGAGCAGTACTTC
CASSFRTGDNYEQYF
>TRBV5-5|TRBD1|TRBJ2-3|.
TGTGCCAGCAGCTCGACAGGGGAAACAGATACGCAGTATTTT
CASSSTGETDTQYF
>TRBV9|.|TRBJ2-3|.
TGTGCCAGCAGCGTAGTTTCGGGGGGCCAGGGAGATACGCAGTATTTT
CASSVVSGGQGDTQYF
>TRBV7-9|TRBD1|TRBJ1-6|.
TGTGCCAGCAGCCGGACAGGGGTTAATTCACCCCTCCACTTT
CASSRTGVNSPLHF
>TRBV3-1/TRBV3-2|.|TRBJ1-4|.
TGTGCCAGCAGTCGTCTTCCGGGGGGGGACGGGAAACTGTTTTTT
CASSRLPGGDGKLFF
>TRBV29-1|TRBD2|TRBJ2-2|.
TGCAGCGTCATCCGGGGGGCCGGGGAGCTGTTTTTT
CSVIRGAGELFF
>TRBV7-9|.|TRBJ2-1|.
TGTGCCAGCAGCTTAATGTCTTCGCGGGATGAGCAGTTCTTC
CASSLMSSRDEQFF
>TRBV4-1|.|TRBJ1-1|.
TGCGCCAGCAGCCAAGGCGGGGTCGGGTTGGCTTTCTTT
CASSQGGVGLAFF
>TRBV7-9|.|TRBJ2-3|.
TGTGCCAGCAGCCCAGGACTAAGCACAGATACGCAGTATTTT
CASSPGLSTDTQYF
>TRBV3-1/TRBV3-2|.|TRBJ2-5|.
TGTGCCAGCAGCCAAGCCTCCGGCTTGGGGCGGACCCAGTACTTC
CASSQASGLGRTQYF
>TRBV4-1|TRBD1|TRBJ1-4|.
TGCGCCAGCAGCCAAACAGGGGACAAACTGTTTTTT
CASSQTGDKLFF
>TRBV7-9|TRBD2|TRBJ2-3|.
TGTGCCAGCAGCTTTGCACTAGCGGGGGCAGATACGCAGTATTTT
CASSFALAGADTQYF
>TRBV28|.|TRBJ2-7|.
TGTGCCAGCAGACTGACTAGTTTCCACGAGCAGTACTTC
CASRLTSFHEQYF
>TRBV6-2/TRBV6-3|TRBD1|TRBJ2-7|.
TGTGCCAGCACCCCGGGACAGATCTACGAGCAGTACTTC
CASTPGQIYEQYF
>TRBV12-3/TRBV12-4|TRBD1|TRBJ1-1|.
TGTGCCAGCACCCGGGACAGGGGTCTTGAAGCTTTCTTT
CASTRDRGLEAFF
>TRBV2|TRBD1|TRBJ1-2|.
TGTGCCAGCAGTAAAGCCCATGACAGGGCTGGTGGCTACACCTTC
CASSKAHDRAGGYTF
>TRBV5-4|TRBD1|TRBJ2-5|.
TGTGCCAGCAGCTTGGGGGGACAGGGGAAGGTGGCGGAGACCCAGTACTTC
CASSLGGQGKVAETQYF
>TRBV10-2|.|TRBJ1-6|few
TGCGCCAGCACCGAGAGGATGTCACCCCTCCACTTT
CASTERMSPLHF
>TRBV9|TRBD1|TRBJ1-2|.
TGTGCCAGCAGCGTAATGGACAGGGAGAGCTTATTTGGCTACACCTTC
CASSVMDRESLFGYTF
>TRBV6-4|.|TRBJ2-6|.
TGTGCCAGCAGTCCCCGGACAGTGAGCTCTGGGGCCAACGTCCTGACTTTC
CASSPRTVSSGANVLTF
>TRBV6-4|.|TRBJ2-3|.
TGTGCCAGCAGTGACTCCGGTGATACGCAGTATTTT
CASSDSGDTQYF
>TRBV7-3|.|TRBJ2-3|.
TGTGCCAGCAGCTTGGACTCACCCCCAGATACGCAGTATTTT
CASSLDSPPDTQYF
>TRBV7-9|TRBD1|TRBJ1-5|.
TGTGCCAGCAGCGCGGGGACAGGGGAGCAGCCCCAGCATTTT
CASSAGTGEQPQHF
>TRBV5-1|TRBD1|TRBJ2-5|.
TGCGCCAGCAACGGCTACCGGGACAGGGGGCAAGAGACCCAGTACTTC
CASNGYRDRGQETQYF
>TRBV3-1/TRBV3-2|TRBD1|TRBJ2-5|.
TGTGCCAGCAGACGGACAGGGGGTGGCCAAGAGACCCAGTACTTC
CASRRTGGGQETQYF
>TRBV6-5|.|TRBJ2-7|.
TGTGCCAGCAGCGTGACTGGTCGCATAGGAGAGTACTTC
CASSVTGRIGEYF
>TRBV10-3|.|TRBJ2-5|.
TGTGCCATCAGTGAGTCCGGGGGAGAGGAGACCCAGTACTTC
CAISESGGEETQYF
>TRBV11-2|.|TRBJ2-2|.
TGTGCCAGCAGCTTATTAGGGGGTCCCGGGGAGCTGTTTTTT
CASSLLGGPGELFF
>TRBV7-6|TRBD2|TRBJ2-5|.
TGTGCCAGCAGCTCGCTGACTAGCGGCCGCGAGACCCAGTACTTC
CASSSLTSGRETQYF
>TRBV11-3|TRBD2|TRBJ2-3|.
TGTGCCAGCAGCTCGTTAGCGGGAGGCACAGATACGCAGTATTTT
CASSSLAGGTDTQYF
>TRBV5-1|TRBD1|TRBJ2-5|.
TGCGCCAGCAGCTTGAACCCCGGGACAGGGCTTGGGGAGACCCAGTACTTC
CASSLNPGTGLGETQYF